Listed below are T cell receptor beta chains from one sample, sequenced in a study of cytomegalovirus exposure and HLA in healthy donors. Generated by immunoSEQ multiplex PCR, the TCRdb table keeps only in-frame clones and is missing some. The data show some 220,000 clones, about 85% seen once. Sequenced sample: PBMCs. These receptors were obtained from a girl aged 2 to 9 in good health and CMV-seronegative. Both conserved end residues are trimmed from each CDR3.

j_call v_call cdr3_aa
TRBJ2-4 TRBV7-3 ASSLSGVKNIQY
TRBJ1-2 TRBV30 AWSTGGRDGYT
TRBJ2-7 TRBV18 ASSPTSGSYNEQY
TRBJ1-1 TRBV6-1 ASSEVQGNTEAF
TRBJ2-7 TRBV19 ASSASVHEQY
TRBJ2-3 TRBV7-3 ASSLRGYTDTQY
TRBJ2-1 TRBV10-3 AIGDIANEQF
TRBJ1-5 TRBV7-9 ASSLGQGRRDRQPQH
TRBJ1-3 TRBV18 ASSPLDRTSGNTIY
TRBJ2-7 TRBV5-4 ASSSVGSGDED
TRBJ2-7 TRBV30 AWGTRTFPFYEQY
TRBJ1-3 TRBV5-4 ASSLRGSGNTIY
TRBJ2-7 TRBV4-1 ASSQERGTEQY
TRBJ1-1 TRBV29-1 SVGRMNTEAF
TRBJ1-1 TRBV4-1 ASSQDGRHGAEKNTEAF
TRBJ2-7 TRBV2 ASGARWREQY
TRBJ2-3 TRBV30 AWSEGLAGGTDTQY
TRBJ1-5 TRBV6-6 ASSYGGGHNQPQH
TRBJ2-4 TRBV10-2 ASSLAGGLNIQY
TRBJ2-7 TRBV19 ASSIGVGSGGYEQY
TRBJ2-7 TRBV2 ASSDPPYEQY
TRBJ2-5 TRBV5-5 ASSNPGLEETQY
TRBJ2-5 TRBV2 ASSGQGAPQETQY
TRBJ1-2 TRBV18 ASSPPPYFGTDNYGYT
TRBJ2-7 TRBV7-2 ASSLGPSYEQY
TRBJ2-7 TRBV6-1 ATAFWGLDSYEQY
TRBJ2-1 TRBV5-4 ASSLEASEQF
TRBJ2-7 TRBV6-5 ASTPGTGIYEQY
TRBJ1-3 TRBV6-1 ASSVNAVSGNTIY